Shown below are 11 T cell receptor beta chains from a single sample sequenced in a study of blood T cell repertoires in COVID-19. Assay used: immunoSEQ multiplex PCR; TCRdb lists only in-frame clones, some missing. In the table there are about 670,000 clones, about 90% of which are singletons. Sequencing was done on a sample of peripheral blood. These receptors all come from a woman aged 18-35 years with acute or convalescent COVID-19.

The rearrangement links TRBV6-5 to TRBJ2-1; the match to TRBD1 covers 7 bases. The CDR3 runs 13 residues. J lost 6 bases, V lost 7 bases, and 6 bases had no gene match. The V gene's germline CDR1 is MNHEY and CDR2 SVGAGI. CDR3 sequence (DNA): TGTGCCAGCACCCCGGGACAGTTCAATGAGCAGTTCTTC. As protein: CASTPGQFNEQFF.

The rearrangement uses TRBV27 and TRBJ1-5; possibly TRBD1 for D (6 bases). CDR3 size: 14 residues. V shed 5 bases and J shed 5 bases, with 13 bases lying between them. Germline V lookup: CDR1 MNHEY, CDR2 SMNVEV (reference sequence). The CDR3: CASSPGTLYQPQHF. The CDR3 DNA sequence: TGTGCCAGCAGTCCCGGGACACTTTATCAGCCCCAGCATTTT.

V is TRBV4-1 and J is TRBJ2-7; TRBD1 might be the D (7 bases). Trimming took 4 bases from V and 6 from J, leaving 19 bases between them. Germline CDR1 and CDR2: MGHRA and YSYEKL. There are 15 residues in the CDR3. The CDR3 DNA is TGCGCCAGCAGCCCTTTCGGGACAGCGGGTCCCGAGCAGTACTTC. Residues: CASSPFGTAGPEQYF.

The V call is TRBV4-1, the J call TRBJ1-5; tentative D call: TRBD1 (5 bases). V gave up 3 bases and J gave up 2 bases, with 11 bases separating them. Germline V gene sequence: CDR1 MGHRA, CDR2 YSYEKL. The CDR3 sequence is 15 residues long. The CDR3 DNA reads TGCGCCAGCAGCCAGGGAGGGGTTGGCAATCAGCCCCAGCATTTT. Protein product: CASSQGGVGNQPQHF.

This rearrangement joins TRBV6-2 or TRBV6-3 to TRBJ1-5, with 7 nucleotides matching TRBD1. V gave up 5 bases and J gave up 6 bases; unmatched junction bases: 1. CDR1 and CDR2 (germline): MNHEY, SVGEGT. The CDR3 has 12 residues. CDR3 region: CASSQGGQPQHF. CDR3 DNA sequence: TGTGCCAGCAGTCAGGGGGGTCAGCCCCAGCATTTT.

The chain carries TRBV7-6 and TRBJ2-2; 7 nucleotides agree with TRBD1. The CDR3 consists of 15 residues. Germline V gene sequence: CDR1 SGHVS, CDR2 FNYEAQ. The ends lost 8 bases at V and 7 bases at J; junction bases unmatched: 13. The CDR3 protein is CASFRETGRGGELFF. The CDR3 nucleotides are TGTGCCAGCTTCAGGGAGACAGGGCGAGGCGGGGAGCTGTTTTTT.

This chain links TRBV7-9 with TRBJ1-2, with D perhaps TRBD1 (5 bases). Germline-derived CDR1 and CDR2 are SEHNR and FQNEAQ (reference sequence). This CDR3 comprises 15 residues. V lost 2 bases and J lost 7, with 17 bases in between. Here the CDR3 reads CASSLPGQGQRGYTF. The CDR3 nucleotides are TGTGCCAGCAGCTTACCGGGCCAGGGCCAACGTGGCTACACCTTC.

A remark on this clone: Mismatch with germline at one junction end may stem from a read error. V gene TRBV27 combines with J gene TRBJ1-2; D is undetermined. The CDR3 is 15 amino acids. From germline, CDR1 is MNHEY and CDR2 SMNVEV (reference sequence). The CDR3 is CASKMSGEGNSGYTF. DNA for the CDR3: TGTGCCAGCAAGATGAGCGGGGAGGGTAACTCTGGCTACACCTTC.

The chain combines TRBV7-8 with TRBJ2-2; 8 bases line up with TRBD2. Per the germline V gene, CDR1 is SGHVS and CDR2 is FQNEAQ. V trimming: 2 bases; J trimming: 7 bases; junction bases outside the gene matches: 9. The CDR3 loop spans 16 amino acids. The CDR3 coding sequence is TGTGCCAGCAGCTTAAGTAGGACCCGGGAGGGCGGGGAGCTGTTTTTT. Translated, it gives CASSLSRTREGGELFF.

The rearrangement joins TRBV30 to TRBJ2-2; D is undetermined. This CDR3 is 13 amino acids long. V dropped 4 bases and J dropped 4 bases, with 10 bases sitting between them. The germline V gene encodes CDR1 GTSNPN and CDR2 SVGIG (reference sequence). Here the CDR3 reads CAWTGLPTGELFF. The CDR3 DNA is TGTGCCTGGACTGGGCTCCCCACCGGGGAGCTGTTTTTT.

The chain is built from TRBV6-5 and TRBJ1-2; D unclear. CDR1 is MNHEY and CDR2 is SVGAGI in the germline V gene. Trimming removed 4 bases at V and 8 bases at J, with 11 bases between. This CDR3 is built from 12 residues. CDR3 coding DNA: TGTGCCAGCAGTTTTACGGGTGGCGGCTACACCTTC. Amino acids: CASSFTGGGYTF.